This TCR beta chain was documented in a study of OX40 agonist ivuxolimab in advanced cancers. Overall study findings and caveats: Both blood CD4+ and CD8+ T cells showed clonal growth by week 6 at 0.1 to 3.0 mg/kg.

Details on this clone: Its antigen remains unidentified.

V was pared by 0 bases and J by 8 bases, with 19 bases between. Germline V lookup: CDR1 LNHNV, CDR2 YYDKDF (reference sequence). This CDR3 is 17 amino acids long. Assay: immunoSEQ multiplex PCR; the TCRdb copy retains only in-frame clones and omits some. Of roughly 34,000 clones in the sample, roughly 80% were seen once. The origin of this receptor is an adult with an advanced solid tumor such as melanoma, head and neck, liver or kidney cancer. The specimen comprised CD4+ or CD8+ T cells sorted from blood, sampled in a trial of the OX40 agonist ivuxolimab. The rearrangement links TRBV15 to TRBJ1-4, with unresolved D. This CDR3 reads CATSRDRNRGPGEKLFF. CDR3 DNA sequence: TGTGCCACCAGCAGAGATCGAAATCGCGGGCCGGGGGAAAAACTGTTTTTT.